A single sample is the source of the 28 T cell receptor beta chains below, sequenced in a study of T-cell reconstitution after alpha-beta-depleted transplantation in children. Unique molecular identifiers featured in how the TCRbeta library was prepared. TCRdb reanalysed the PCR reads using MiXCR and keeps one entry per CDR3 protein. The sample carries around 450,000 distinct CDR3 sequences, 15% to 20% recorded once. The sequenced sample was PBMCs, mostly from graft donor cells, obtained 360 days after TCRalphabeta/CD19-depleted stem cell transplant. These receptors were taken from a boy younger than two who had a stem cell transplant for Wiskott-Aldrich syndrome, so the T cells may come from the graft donor.

This clonotype was seen only a few times. The rearrangement joins TRBV5-1 to TRBJ2-2, with D maybe TRBD2 (6 bases). The CDR3 runs to 15 residues. Germline assignment: CDR1 SGHRS and CDR2 YFSETQ. V was pared by 0 bases and J by 6 bases, with 12 bases between. CDR3 residues: CASSLGRSGAGELFF. The DNA of the CDR3 is TGCGCCAGCAGCTTGGGCCGGTCGGGGGCCGGGGAGCTGTTTTTT.

This clonotype was seen at least ten times. The junction departs from the called germline gene at one end, perhaps through a read error. The V gene is TRBV4-1, the J gene TRBJ2-7, with 10 bases aligning to TRBD1. CDR1 and CDR2 (germline): MGHRA, YSYEKL. The CDR3 runs to 12 residues. The CDR3 reads CASSRTGGEQYF. In DNA form, the CDR3 reads TGTGCCAGCAGTCGGACAGGGGGCGAGCAGTACTTC.

A single count supports this clonotype. The rearrangement joins TRBV27 to TRBJ2-7; weak D call: TRBD1 (6 bases). The CDR3 loop spans 16 amino acids. The germline V gene has CDR1 MNHEY and CDR2 SMNVEV (reference sequence). Trimming removed 2 bases from V and 1 base from J, with 15 bases in between. The CDR3 loop is CASSLGAGVGSYEQYF. CDR3 DNA: TGTGCCAGCAGTTTAGGAGCAGGGGTGGGATCCTACGAGCAGTACTTC.

This chain links TRBV4-1 with TRBJ2-3; no firm D call. The CDR3 runs to 14 residues. Germline-derived CDR1 and CDR2 are MGHRA and YSYEKL. Trimming cost V 0 bases and J 2 bases, with 6 bases left between them. The CDR3 loop reads CASSQDLTTDTQYF. The CDR3 nucleotides are TGCGCCAGCAGCCAAGATTTGACCACAGATACGCAGTATTTT.

This clonotype was seen more than once but under ten times. The chain employs TRBV5-1 and TRBJ2-1; 9 bases map to TRBD2. The CDR3 is 16 amino acids. Germline assignment: CDR1 SGHRS and CDR2 YFSETQ. J lost 5 bases, V lost 4 bases, and 10 bases had no gene match. CDR3 loop: CASSVRRPSGNNEQFF. As DNA, the CDR3 is TGCGCCAGCAGCGTAAGGAGGCCTAGCGGGAACAATGAGCAGTTCTTC.

This clonotype was detected a few times. The CDR3 spells CASSQGDRDQETQYF. As DNA, the CDR3 is TGCGCCAGCAGCCAAGGGGACAGGGACCAAGAGACCCAGTACTTC. This chain links TRBV4-3 with TRBJ2-5; TRBD1 aligns across 9 bases. Per germline, CDR1 LGHNA and CDR2 YSLEER. Trimming at V came to 1 base and at J to 0 bases, leaving 0 bases not matched to a gene. The CDR3 length is 15 residues.

The rearrangement joins TRBV28 to TRBJ2-7; D is possibly TRBD2 (6 bases). The CDR3 covers 14 residues. Germline V gene lookup returns CDR1 MDHEN and CDR2 SYDVKM. The ends were cut back, 4 bases at V and 1 base at J, with 11 bases in the middle. In nucleotides, the CDR3 is TGTGCCAGCAGTTCAGGAGGGACGTCCTACGAGCAGTACTTC. It specifies CASSSGGTSYEQYF.

V usage is TRBV21-1 and J usage is TRBJ2-5. TRBV21-1 represents a pseudogene. This CDR3 is built from 15 residues. This CDR3 reads CASSKDLDEKETQYF. CDR3 nucleotide sequence: TGTGCCAGCAGCAAAGACCTGGACGAAAAAGAGACCCAGTACTTC.

The CDR3: CASSLTRGPQVSNYGYTF. CDR3 DNA sequence: TGTGCCAGCAGTCTTACTCGGGGACCTCAGGTTTCTAACTATGGCTACACCTTC. The chain is built from TRBV6-5 and TRBJ1-2, with D possibly matching TRBD1 (5 bases). The CDR3 has 18 amino acids. Germline values: CDR1 MNHEY, CDR2 SVGAGI. V shed 5 bases and J shed 0 bases, with 22 bases lying between them.

This clonotype came up a few times. The chain links TRBV24-1 to TRBJ2-2, with D tentatively TRBD1 or TRBD2 (6 bases each). Trimming removed 3 bases from V and 5 bases from J, with 15 bases in between. From germline, CDR1 is KGHDR and CDR2 SFDVKD. This CDR3 comprises 16 residues. In nucleotides, the CDR3 is TGTGCCACCAGTGATGAACGGAGGGGGGATACCGGGGAGCTGTTTTTT. Translation: CATSDERRGDTGELFF.

This clonotype was picked up a small number of times. The genes are TRBV30 and TRBJ2-7; D is unresolved. This CDR3 is built from 14 residues. From germline, CDR1 is GTSNPN and CDR2 SVGIG (reference sequence). V shed 3 bases and J shed 0 bases, with 12 bases lying between them. This CDR3 is CAWSYRVRSYEQYF. In nucleotides, the CDR3 is TGTGCCTGGAGCTACCGGGTCCGCTCCTACGAGCAGTACTTC.

A few counts support this clonotype. The chain employs TRBV7-9 and TRBJ2-1; D gene ambiguous. V gave up 2 bases and J gave up 4 bases, with 15 bases separating them. This CDR3 comprises 16 residues. Per the germline V gene, CDR1 is SEHNR and CDR2 is FQNEAQ (reference sequence). CDR3 DNA: TGTGCCAGCAGCTTAAAGATTAGGCGAGATTACAATGAGCAGTTCTTC. Translated: CASSLKIRRDYNEQFF.

This clonotype was seen more than once but under ten times. The genes are TRBV5-1 and TRBJ2-4; D gene ambiguous. Germline assignment: CDR1 SGHRS and CDR2 YFSETQ. The CDR3 has 15 residues. Trimming removed 4 bases at V and 0 bases at J, with 11 bases between. CDR3 in amino acids: CASSPRPLAKNIQYF. CDR3 coding DNA: TGCGCCAGCAGCCCAAGACCATTAGCCAAAAACATTCAGTACTTC.

This clonotype has more than one count but fewer than ten. The V and J genes are TRBV5-1 and TRBJ2-1, with 13 bases matching TRBD2. V trimming: 4 bases; J trimming: 4 bases; junction bases outside the gene matches: 14. CDR1 and CDR2 from the germline V gene are SGHRS and YFSETQ. There are 19 residues in the CDR3. The CDR3, as DNA: TGCGCCAGCAGCACTGTGCAGGCCTTACTAGCGGGAGGGTACAATGAGCAGTTCTTC. It is translated as CASSTVQALLAGGYNEQFF.

This clonotype was observed at least ten times. The rearrangement uses TRBV7-9 and TRBJ1-1, with 7 bases aligning to TRBD1. With 1 base clipped from V and 7 bases from J, the junction kept 0 bases outside the gene matches. The CDR3 runs 12 residues. Germline assignment: CDR1 SEHNR and CDR2 FQNEAQ (reference sequence). The CDR3 DNA is TGTGCCAGCAGCTTAGGGGACAGTGAAGCTTTCTTT. This encodes CASSLGDSEAFF. Looking up the rest from reference TRBV7-9 and TRBJ1-1 gives the full variable domain: DTGVSQNPRHKITKRGQNVTFRCDPISEHNRLYWYRQTLGQGPEFLTYFQNEAQLEKSRLLSDRFSAERPKGSFSTLEIQRTEQGDSAMYLCASSLGDSEAFFGQGTRLTVV.

CDR3 sequence reads: CASSQENRQIYEQYF. Here the CDR3 DNA reads TGTGCCAGCAGCCAAGAAAACCGGCAGATCTACGAGCAGTACTTC. V gene TRBV4-2 combines with J gene TRBJ2-7; D unresolved. The CDR3 totals 15 residues. The V and J ends lost 0 bases and 3 bases respectively, with 12 bases between them. The germline gives CDR1 LGHNA, CDR2 YNFKEQ.

This clonotype was seen more than once but under ten times. This chain's CDR3 is CASERSTGMNTEAFF. CDR3 sequence (DNA): TGTGCCAGCGAAAGGTCGACAGGGATGAACACTGAAGCTTTCTTT. The gene calls are TRBV7-9 and TRBJ1-1, with 7 bases fitting TRBD1. CDR1 and CDR2 (germline): SEHNR, FQNEAQ (reference sequence). J lost 0 bases, V lost 8 bases, and 9 bases had no gene match. The CDR3 is 15 residues long. Using reference TRBV7-9 and TRBJ1-1 for the parts outside the CDR3, the full variable domain is DTGVSQNPRHKITKRGQNVTFRCDPISEHNRLYWYRQTLGQGPEFLTYFQNEAQLEKSRLLSDRFSAERPKGSFSTLEIQRTEQGDSAMYLCASERSTGMNTEAFFGQGTRLTVV.

The chain carries TRBV20-1 and TRBJ2-4, with TRBD1 identical over 9 bases. CDR1 and CDR2 (germline): DFQATT, SNEGSKA (reference sequence). The CDR3 runs 16 residues. The V gene end was trimmed by 0 bases and the J gene end by 3 bases; junction bases not matched to a gene: 6. CDR3 bases: TGCAGTGCTAGAGATCCGACAGGGGGGGACAAAAACATTCAGTACTTC. Translated: CSARDPTGGDKNIQYF.

The chain is built from TRBV20-1 and TRBJ2-1, with a weak D call TRBD2 (6 bases). The CDR3 length is 17 residues. V lost 4 bases and J lost 3, with 22 bases in between. The germline V gene has CDR1 DFQATT and CDR2 SNEGSKA (reference sequence). CDR3 in DNA: TGCAGTGCTAACGTCCCGCTGGGGGGAATCATCTACAATGAGCAGTTCTTC. Encoded protein: CSANVPLGGIIYNEQFF.

The rearrangement joins TRBV24-1 to TRBJ2-2, with D unclear. The germline V gene encodes CDR1 KGHDR and CDR2 SFDVKD. Trimming removed 1 base at V and 1 base at J, with 6 bases between. There are 15 residues in the CDR3. The CDR3 coding sequence is TGTGCCACCAGTGATTTACAGCGGAACACCGGGGAGCTGTTTTTT. This sequence encodes CATSDLQRNTGELFF.

The chain is built from TRBV5-1 and TRBJ2-4, with 7 bases that match TRBD1. The ends lost 0 bases at V and 11 bases at J; junction bases unmatched: 11. The CDR3 spans 15 residues. Germline V CDR1 and CDR2: SGHRS, YFSETQ. The CDR3 DNA reads as TGCGCCAGCAGCTTGGCCCTCGGTCGGACAGGCGTTCAGTACTTC. Translated: CASSLALGRTGVQYF.

This clonotype was observed a few times. The gene calls are TRBV20-1 and TRBJ2-4; D uncertain. CDR1 and CDR2 (germline): DFQATT, SNEGSKA (reference sequence). The CDR3 spans 15 residues. Trimming left V 0 bases short and J 0 bases short, with 9 bases between. CDR3 in amino acids: CSARDRRVAKNIQYF. The CDR3 DNA reads TGCAGTGCTAGAGATCGTCGGGTAGCCAAAAACATTCAGTACTTC.

V gene TRBV5-1 combines with J gene TRBJ2-3, with D possibly matching TRBD1 (5 bases). Germline loops: CDR1 SGHRS, CDR2 YFSETQ. There are 16 residues in the CDR3. V was pared by 0 bases and J by 2 bases, with 13 bases between. The CDR3 DNA is TGCGCCAGCAGCTTGGTTCCAGGGTCTTACACAGATACGCAGTATTTT. Translating it yields CASSLVPGSYTDTQYF.

The rearrangement joins TRBV20-1 to TRBJ2-7, with D possibly called TRBD1 or TRBD2 (5 bases each). The CDR3 loop spans 12 amino acids. Per germline, CDR1 DFQATT and CDR2 SNEGSKA (reference sequence). The germline V and J ends were trimmed by 3 bases and 6 bases, with 12 bases remaining between them. The CDR3: CSASVWGCEQYF. The CDR3 DNA sequence: TGCAGTGCTAGTGTCTGGGGGTGCGAGCAGTACTTC.

The DNA for the CDR3 is TGCAGTGTGAGAGAAGATCCCAAAAACATTCAGTACTTC. This codes for CSVREDPKNIQYF. The rearrangement links TRBV20-1 to TRBJ2-4; D gene uncertain. Trimming shortened V by 7 bases and J by 2 bases, and 12 bases separated the two germline ends. Germline lookup yields CDR1 DFQATT and CDR2 SNEGSKA (reference sequence). The CDR3 length is 13 residues.

The rearrangement uses TRBV6-4 and TRBJ2-1, with unresolved D. The CDR3 has 13 residues. Trimming shortened V by 6 bases and J by 4 bases, and 10 bases separated the two germline ends. CDR1 and CDR2 from the germline V gene are MRHNA and SNTAGT. CDR3 region: CASSPRLYNEQFF. The CDR3 nucleotides are TGTGCCAGCAGCCCCCGACTGTACAATGAGCAGTTCTTC.

A single count supports this clonotype. The chain links TRBV12-3 or TRBV12-4 to TRBJ1-5; maybe TRBD1 (6 bases). The CDR3 covers 15 residues. V was shortened by 3 bases and J by 2 bases, with 11 bases between the two germline ends. CDR3 nucleotides: TGTGCCAGCAGTTTTGACAGGATGGGCAATCAGCCCCAGCATTTT. Its protein product is CASSFDRMGNQPQHF.

V and J are TRBV5-1 and TRBJ2-5; TRBD1 or TRBD2 may be the D gene (5 bases each). V lost 3 bases and J 2 bases, leaving 14 bases between the germline ends. The CDR3 is 15 residues long. Germline CDR1 SGHRS, CDR2 YFSETQ. The CDR3 sequence: CASSSLPGRQETQYF. CDR3 in DNA: TGCGCCAGCAGCTCCCTACCGGGGCGTCAAGAGACCCAGTACTTC. Looking up the rest from reference TRBV5-1 and TRBJ2-5 gives the full variable domain: KAGVTQTPRYLIKTRGQQVTLSCSPISGHRSVSWYQQTPGQGLQFLFEYFSETQRNKGNFPGRFSGRQFSNSRSEMNVSTLELGDSALYLCASSSLPGRQETQYFGPGTRLLVL.